The rows below give T cell receptor beta chains drawn from one sample of a study of blood T cell repertoires in COVID-19. The method was immunoSEQ multiplex PCR; TCRdb's version includes in-frame clones alone and lacks a portion of them. This table has more than 25,000 clones, roughly 90% appearing once. The sequenced material came from peripheral blood. These receptors all come from a human donor in a cohort sampled during active COVID-19. Each CDR3 is given with its conserved first and last residue. The order of the fields is D gene, V gene, clone size, J gene, CDR3 protein, CDR3 DNA. A D gene is named only where the DNA matches it firmly. Size is omitted from some rows. Given values are once, few, many or a class for expanded clones.

d_call: TRBD1
v_call: TRBV18
clone_size: .
j_call: TRBJ1-2
cdr3_aa: CASSPVDRGRQGTF
cdr3_nt: TGTGCCAGCTCACCGGTCGACAGGGGGCGGCAAGGGACCTTC

d_call: TRBD2
v_call: TRBV7-8
clone_size: .
j_call: TRBJ2-5
cdr3_aa: CASSFVAGGPETQYF
cdr3_nt: TGTGCCAGCAGCTTTGTAGCGGGGGGGCCCGAGACCCAGTACTTC

d_call: .
v_call: TRBV10-2
clone_size: .
j_call: TRBJ2-1
cdr3_aa: CASSEIGFGLSAPEQFF
cdr3_nt: TGCGCCAGCAGTGAGATCGGCTTTGGGCTTAGCGCACCTGAGCAGTTCTTC

d_call: TRBD2
v_call: TRBV19
clone_size: once
j_call: TRBJ2-7
cdr3_aa: CASRRGAGEGYEQYF
cdr3_nt: TGTGCCAGCAGGAGGGGAGCGGGAGAAGGCTACGAGCAGTACTTC

d_call: .
v_call: TRBV5-1
clone_size: .
j_call: TRBJ2-2
cdr3_aa: CASSLSGAAGELFF
cdr3_nt: TGCGCCAGCAGCTTGAGTGGAGCGGCCGGGGAGCTGTTTTTT

d_call: .
v_call: TRBV5-1
clone_size: .
j_call: TRBJ2-7
cdr3_aa: CASSLVGFGLFDEQYF
cdr3_nt: TGCGCCAGCAGCTTGGTGGGCTTCGGCCTTTTCGACGAGCAGTACTTC

d_call: TRBD1
v_call: TRBV3-1/TRBV3-2
clone_size: .
j_call: TRBJ2-5
cdr3_aa: CASSQVPGQQETQYF
cdr3_nt: TGTGCCAGCAGCCAAGTCCCGGGACAGCAAGAGACCCAGTACTTC

d_call: TRBD2
v_call: TRBV2
clone_size: .
j_call: TRBJ2-7
cdr3_aa: CASTGGVGAYEQYF
cdr3_nt: TGTGCCAGCACCGGGGGGGTGGGAGCCTACGAGCAGTACTTC

d_call: .
v_call: TRBV3-1/TRBV3-2
clone_size: few
j_call: TRBJ2-3
cdr3_aa: CASSQVPFSADTQYF
cdr3_nt: TGTGCCAGCAGCCAAGTACCCTTTTCAGCAGATACGCAGTATTTT

d_call: TRBD2
v_call: TRBV28
clone_size: .
j_call: TRBJ2-1
cdr3_aa: CASSLASGIVNEQFF
cdr3_nt: TGTGCCAGCAGTTTGGCCAGCGGGATCGTCAATGAGCAGTTCTTC

d_call: TRBD2
v_call: TRBV6-5
clone_size: .
j_call: TRBJ2-1
cdr3_aa: CASRPPSGMYNEQFF
cdr3_nt: TGTGCCAGCAGACCGCCTAGCGGCATGTACAATGAGCAGTTCTTC

d_call: TRBD2
v_call: TRBV5-1
clone_size: .
j_call: TRBJ2-1
cdr3_aa: CASSSPTSDGEQFF
cdr3_nt: TGCGCCAGCAGCTCACCAACTAGCGACGGTGAGCAGTTCTTC

d_call: .
v_call: TRBV5-1
clone_size: .
j_call: TRBJ1-4
cdr3_aa: CASSLGGTNEKLFF
cdr3_nt: TGCGCCAGCAGCTTGGGAGGGACTAATGAAAAACTGTTTTTT

d_call: .
v_call: TRBV11-2
clone_size: .
j_call: TRBJ2-1
cdr3_aa: CASSLAVGQLPYSYNEQFF
cdr3_nt: TGTGCCAGCAGCTTAGCGGTTGGACAGCTACCCTACTCCTACAATGAGCAGTTCTTC

d_call: TRBD2
v_call: TRBV27
clone_size: .
j_call: TRBJ2-3
cdr3_aa: CASSRSPGLGHADTQYF
cdr3_nt: TGTGCCAGCAGTCGGAGTCCGGGACTAGGTCACGCAGATACGCAGTATTTT

d_call: .
v_call: TRBV3-1/TRBV3-2
clone_size: .
j_call: TRBJ2-2
cdr3_aa: CASSQGQGENTGELFF
cdr3_nt: TGTGCCAGCAGCCAGGGGCAAGGGGAAAACACCGGGGAGCTGTTTTTT

d_call: TRBD2
v_call: TRBV3-1/TRBV3-2
clone_size: .
j_call: TRBJ2-1
cdr3_aa: CASSPSGRGGGEQFF
cdr3_nt: TGTGCCAGCAGCCCCTCAGGGCGGGGGGGCGGTGAGCAGTTCTTC

d_call: .
v_call: TRBV30
clone_size: once
j_call: TRBJ1-2
cdr3_aa: CAYRQSYGYTF
cdr3_nt: TGTGCCTACAGACAGTCCTATGGCTACACCTTC

d_call: .
v_call: TRBV7-6
clone_size: .
j_call: TRBJ2-3
cdr3_aa: CASRPGTSGTDTQYF
cdr3_nt: TGTGCCAGCAGGCCCGGGACTTCTGGCACAGATACGCAGTATTTT

d_call: .
v_call: TRBV29-1
clone_size: .
j_call: TRBJ2-5
cdr3_aa: CSVDIQETQYF
cdr3_nt: TGCAGCGTTGACATCCAAGAGACCCAGTACTTC

d_call: .
v_call: TRBV29-1
clone_size: .
j_call: TRBJ1-2
cdr3_aa: CSVEDLGLRGYTF
cdr3_nt: TGCAGCGTTGAAGATCTCGGGTTACGGGGCTACACCTTC

d_call: TRBD2
v_call: TRBV5-1
clone_size: .
j_call: TRBJ2-7
cdr3_aa: CASSIAGEWSYEQYF
cdr3_nt: TGCGCCAGCAGTATAGCGGGAGAGTGGTCCTACGAGCAGTACTTC

d_call: TRBD1
v_call: TRBV7-8
clone_size: .
j_call: TRBJ2-5
cdr3_aa: CASSLGQGVGETQYF
cdr3_nt: TGTGCCAGCAGCTTAGGACAGGGGGTCGGTGAGACCCAGTACTTC

d_call: .
v_call: TRBV7-2
clone_size: .
j_call: TRBJ2-1
cdr3_aa: CASGIQLNEQFF
cdr3_nt: TGTGCCAGCGGAATACAGCTCAATGAGCAGTTCTTC

d_call: .
v_call: TRBV18
clone_size: .
j_call: TRBJ1-1
cdr3_aa: CASSPPWDTTAFF
cdr3_nt: TGTGCCAGCTCACCACCTTGGGACACAACGGCTTTCTTT

d_call: TRBD2
v_call: TRBV6-1
clone_size: .
j_call: TRBJ2-1
cdr3_aa: CASSERGGVLNEQFF
cdr3_nt: TGTGCCAGCAGTGAACGTGGGGGGGTTTTGAATGAGCAGTTCTTC

d_call: TRBD2
v_call: TRBV9
clone_size: .
j_call: TRBJ2-7
cdr3_aa: CASSASGGRGNIGEQYF
cdr3_nt: TGTGCCAGCAGCGCGAGCGGGGGAAGGGGGAATATTGGCGAGCAGTACTTC